The TCR beta chain described here comes from a study of CD8+ T cells in alopecia areata. As the sequencing template, cDNA was produced by extracting RNA and reverse transcribing it. Assay used: immunoSEQ multiplex PCR; TCRdb lists only in-frame clones, some missing. The sample carries some 200,000 clones, roughly three fifths recorded once. CDR3 length equals 15 residues. Trimming shortened V by 6 bases and J by 6 bases, and 22 bases separated the two germline ends. CDR1 and CDR2 from the germline V gene are SGHNT and YYREEE (reference sequence). Treatment of the sample: oral pan-JAK inhibitor, 5-10 mg twice daily.

The sample in question was CD8+ T cells sorted from blood, obtained at week 24, from a patient treated with tofacitinib. The chain links TRBV5-4 to TRBJ2-7; TRBD2 is a possible D gene (6 bases). This sequence originates from a human donor with alopecia areata. The CDR3: CASTGSGQGQGEQYF. Written as DNA, the CDR3 is TGTGCCAGCACCGGGAGCGGGCAGGGTCAGGGCGAGCAGTACTTC.